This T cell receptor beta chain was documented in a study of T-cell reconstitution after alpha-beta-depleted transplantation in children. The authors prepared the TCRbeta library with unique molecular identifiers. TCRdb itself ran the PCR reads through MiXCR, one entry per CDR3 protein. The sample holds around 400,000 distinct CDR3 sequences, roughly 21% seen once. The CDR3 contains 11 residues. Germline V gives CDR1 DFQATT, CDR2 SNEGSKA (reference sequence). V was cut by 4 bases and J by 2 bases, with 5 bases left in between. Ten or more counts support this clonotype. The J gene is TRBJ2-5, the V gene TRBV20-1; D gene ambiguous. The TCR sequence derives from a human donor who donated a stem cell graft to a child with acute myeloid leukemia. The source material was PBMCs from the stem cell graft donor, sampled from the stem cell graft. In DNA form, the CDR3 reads TGCAGTGCTACCGTACAAGAGACCCAGTACTTC. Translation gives CSATVQETQYF.